This T cell receptor (beta chain) was retrieved from a study of cytomegalovirus exposure and HLA in healthy donors. Study context: A prior study identified 110 million or so unique TCR beta sequences from some 180 million T cells. General observations from the study: Indistinguishability led to the exclusion of some V segments, TRBV6-2 and TRBV6-3 included.

Points on this clone: Its target is unknown.

The CDR3 contains 13 residues. CDR1 is MNHEY and CDR2 is SMNVEV in the germline V gene (reference sequence). Trimming took 3 bases from V and 3 from J, leaving 9 bases between them. A multiplex PCR was run with 60 Vbeta primers and 13 Jbeta primers. How the authors handled the data: Approximately 78 million unique TCR beta chains, 10 million to 13 million of them shared, were counted by a later analysis. The repertoire was sequenced with immunoSEQ multiplex PCR; TCRdb's copy has only in-frame clones and lacks some. The V and J calls and the clone size are those of that table, but D and trimming were determined from the DNA. The table includes 120,000 to 150,000 clones, over 60% detected once.

Sequencing used PBMCs. This TCR was recovered from a middle-aged man in good health and CMV-seropositive. J is TRBJ2-7 and V is TRBV27, with D unclear. CDR3: CASSLADLYEQYF. CDR3 nucleotide sequence: TGTGCCAGCAGTTTGGCAGATCTCTACGAGCAGTACTTC.